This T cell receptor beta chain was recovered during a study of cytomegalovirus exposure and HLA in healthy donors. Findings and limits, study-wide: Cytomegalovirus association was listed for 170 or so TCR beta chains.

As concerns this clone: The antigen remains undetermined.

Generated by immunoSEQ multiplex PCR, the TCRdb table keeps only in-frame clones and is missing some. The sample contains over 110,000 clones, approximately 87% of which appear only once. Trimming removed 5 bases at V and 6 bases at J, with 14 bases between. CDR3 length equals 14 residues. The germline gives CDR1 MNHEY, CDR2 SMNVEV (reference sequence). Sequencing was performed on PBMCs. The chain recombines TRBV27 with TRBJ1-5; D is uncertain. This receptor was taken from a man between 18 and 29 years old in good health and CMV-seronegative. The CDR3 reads CASSLCSGGQPQHF. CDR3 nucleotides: TGTGCCAGCAGTCTCTGCAGCGGTGGTCAGCCCCAGCATTTT.